This T cell receptor beta chain was identified during a study of beta chain features in type 1 diabetes. Whole-study findings and limits: For Type 1 diabetes patients, all four CD4+ subsets carried TCRB CDR3s that were moderately but significantly shorter. The study found fewer insertions and more deletions at VDJ junctions in type 1 diabetes patients. In cDNA sequencing, cells with high TCR expression could be over-represented.

Sorting of CD4+ naive, central memory, regulatory and stem cell-like memory cells was performed via CD45RO/CCR7/CD25/CD127/CD95/CD27. This clone was observed a few times. The target antigen is unknown. Expressed TCRB transcripts were sequenced because the entire RNA isolate underwent reverse transcription. The table came from immunoSEQ multiplex PCR; TCRdb's copy has only in-frame clones and leaves some out. Counted here are 600,000 to 700,000 clones, around an eighth occurring once; the ten biggest clones make up 0.022%. V lost 4 bases and J 1 base, leaving 10 bases between the germline ends. Germline values: CDR1 SEHNR, CDR2 FQNEAQ (reference sequence). The CDR3 contains 14 residues.

The V gene is TRBV7-9, the J gene TRBJ1-1; D not certain. The sequencing sample was made of naive CD4+ T cells from blood. This TCR was sampled from a man younger than 35 with type 1 diabetes. The CDR3 DNA reads TGTGCCAGCAGCTCATGGGAACGGAACACTGAAGCTTTCTTT. It codes for CASSSWERNTEAFF. The full variable domain, with the rest looked up from reference TRBV7-9 and TRBJ1-1, is DTGVSQNPRHKITKRGQNVTFRCDPISEHNRLYWYRQTLGQGPEFLTYFQNEAQLEKSRLLSDRFSAERPKGSFSTLEIQRTEQGDSAMYLCASSSWERNTEAFFGQGTRLTVV.